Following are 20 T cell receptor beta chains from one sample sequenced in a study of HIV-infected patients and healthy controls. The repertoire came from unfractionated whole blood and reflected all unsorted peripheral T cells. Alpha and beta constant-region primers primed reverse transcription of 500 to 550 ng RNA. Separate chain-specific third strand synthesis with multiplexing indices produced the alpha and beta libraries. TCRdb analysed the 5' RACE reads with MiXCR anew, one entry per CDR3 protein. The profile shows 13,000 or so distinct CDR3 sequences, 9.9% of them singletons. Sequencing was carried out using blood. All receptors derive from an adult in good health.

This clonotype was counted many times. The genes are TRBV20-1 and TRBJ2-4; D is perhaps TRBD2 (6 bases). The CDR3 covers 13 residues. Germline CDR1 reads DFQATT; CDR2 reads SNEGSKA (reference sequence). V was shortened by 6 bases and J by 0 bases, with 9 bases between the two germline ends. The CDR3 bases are TGCAGTGCACCGGGACTAGCCAAAAACATTCAGTACTTC. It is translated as CSAPGLAKNIQYF.

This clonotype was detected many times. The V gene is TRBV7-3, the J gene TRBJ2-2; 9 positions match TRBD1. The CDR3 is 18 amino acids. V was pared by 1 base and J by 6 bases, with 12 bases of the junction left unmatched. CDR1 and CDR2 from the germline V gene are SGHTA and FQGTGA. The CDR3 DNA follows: TGTGCCAGCAGCTTAAGCCCATGGACAGGGGAGATCTCCGGGGAGCTGTTTTTT. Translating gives CASSLSPWTGEISGELFF. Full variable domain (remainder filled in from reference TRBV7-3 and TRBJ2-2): GAGVSQTPSNKVTEKGKYVELRCDPISGHTALYWYRQSLGQGPEFLIYFQGTGAADDSGLPNDRFFAVRPEGSVSTLKIQRTERGDSAVYLCASSLSPWTGEISGELFFGEGSRLTVL.

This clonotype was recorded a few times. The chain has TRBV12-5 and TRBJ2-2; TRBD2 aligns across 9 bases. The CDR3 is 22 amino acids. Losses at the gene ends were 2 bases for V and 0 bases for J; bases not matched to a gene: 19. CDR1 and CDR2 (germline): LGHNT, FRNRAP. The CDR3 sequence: CASGLNPWAGGLWSANTGELFF. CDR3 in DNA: TGTGCTAGTGGTTTGAACCCCTGGGCGGGGGGGCTTTGGTCCGCGAACACCGGGGAGCTGTTTTTT.

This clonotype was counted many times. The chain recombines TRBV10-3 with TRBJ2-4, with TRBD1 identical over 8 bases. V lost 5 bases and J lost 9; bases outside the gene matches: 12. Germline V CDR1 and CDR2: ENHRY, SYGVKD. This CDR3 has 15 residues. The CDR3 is CAISTVTGDFSIQYF. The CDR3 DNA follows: TGTGCCATCAGTACCGTGACAGGGGATTTCAGCATTCAGTACTTC.

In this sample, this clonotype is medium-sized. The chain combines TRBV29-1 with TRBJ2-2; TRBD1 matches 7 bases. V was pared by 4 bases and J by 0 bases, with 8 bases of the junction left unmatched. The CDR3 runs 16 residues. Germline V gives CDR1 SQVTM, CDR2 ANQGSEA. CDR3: CSVGTGGFANTGELFF. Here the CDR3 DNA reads TGCAGCGTTGGGACAGGCGGGTTCGCGAACACCGGGGAGCTGTTTTTT.

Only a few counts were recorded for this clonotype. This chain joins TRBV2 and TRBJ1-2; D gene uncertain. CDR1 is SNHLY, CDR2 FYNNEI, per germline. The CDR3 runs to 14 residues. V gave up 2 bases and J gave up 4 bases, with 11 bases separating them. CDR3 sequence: CASSEILDGYGYTF. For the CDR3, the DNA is TGTGCCAGCAGTGAAATCCTCGACGGCTATGGCTACACCTTC.

The CDR3 spells CSVWRGNSYEQYF. CDR3 bases: TGCAGCGTTTGGAGGGGGAATTCCTACGAGCAGTACTTC. The chain uses TRBV29-1 and TRBJ2-7, with D tentatively TRBD1 or TRBD2 (6 bases each). The V gene lost 5 bases and the J gene lost 1 base, with 12 bases spanning the gap. The CDR3 length is 13 residues. CDR1 is SQVTM and CDR2 is ANQGSEA in the germline V gene.

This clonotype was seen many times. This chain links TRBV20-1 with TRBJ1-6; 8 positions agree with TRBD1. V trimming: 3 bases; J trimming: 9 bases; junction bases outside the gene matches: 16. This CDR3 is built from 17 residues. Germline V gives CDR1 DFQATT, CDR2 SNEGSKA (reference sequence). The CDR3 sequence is CSARTRTGKGLGSPLHF. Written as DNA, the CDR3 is TGCAGTGCTAGGACCCGGACAGGGAAGGGGTTAGGTTCACCCCTCCACTTT.

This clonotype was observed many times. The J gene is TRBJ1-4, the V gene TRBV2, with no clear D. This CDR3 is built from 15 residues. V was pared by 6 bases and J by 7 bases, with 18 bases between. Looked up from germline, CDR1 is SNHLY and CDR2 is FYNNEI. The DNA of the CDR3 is TGTGCCAGCAGGCCTCGGCCCGAACGGACTGAAAAACTGTTTTTT. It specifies CASRPRPERTEKLFF.

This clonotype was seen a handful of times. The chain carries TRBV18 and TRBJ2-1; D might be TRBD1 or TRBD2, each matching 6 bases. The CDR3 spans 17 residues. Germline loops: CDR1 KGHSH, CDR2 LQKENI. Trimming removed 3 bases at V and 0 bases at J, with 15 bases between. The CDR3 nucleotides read TGTGCCAGCTCACCGTGGGGGGCCTCAAGCTCCTACAATGAGCAGTTCTTC. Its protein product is CASSPWGASSSYNEQFF.

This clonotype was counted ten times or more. CDR3 DNA: TGCGCCAGCAGCCAATCGCCAAGCCCCCAGGGAGGGTACGAGCAGTACTTC. Encoded protein: CASSQSPSPQGGYEQYF. This chain joins TRBV4-1 and TRBJ2-7; 7 bases agree with TRBD2. The CDR3 runs 17 residues. With V trimmed by 2 bases and J by 4 bases, 14 bases remained unmatched. Germline values: CDR1 MGHRA, CDR2 YSYEKL.

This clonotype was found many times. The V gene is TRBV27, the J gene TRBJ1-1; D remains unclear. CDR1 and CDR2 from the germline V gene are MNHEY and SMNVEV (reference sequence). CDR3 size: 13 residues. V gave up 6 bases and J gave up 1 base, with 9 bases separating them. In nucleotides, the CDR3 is TGTGCCAGCAGACTGGGAGCGAACACTGAAGCTTTCTTT. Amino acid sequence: CASRLGANTEAFF.

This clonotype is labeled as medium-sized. Written as DNA, the CDR3 is TGCAGCGTTGCCCTTGCCCTCAATCAGCCCCAGCATTTT. Residues: CSVALALNQPQHF. The V gene is TRBV29-1, the J gene TRBJ1-5; D ambiguous. The V end lost 4 bases, the J end lost 3 bases, and 10 bases lay between the germline ends. The CDR3 is made up of 13 amino acids. Germline CDR1 SQVTM, CDR2 ANQGSEA.

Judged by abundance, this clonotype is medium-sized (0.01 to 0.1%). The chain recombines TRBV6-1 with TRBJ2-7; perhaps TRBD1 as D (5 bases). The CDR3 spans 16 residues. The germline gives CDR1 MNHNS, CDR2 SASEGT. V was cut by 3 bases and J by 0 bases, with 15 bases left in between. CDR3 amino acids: CASSDGRARLSYEQYF. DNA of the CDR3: TGTGCCAGCAGTGACGGCAGGGCTCGACTCTCCTACGAGCAGTACTTC.

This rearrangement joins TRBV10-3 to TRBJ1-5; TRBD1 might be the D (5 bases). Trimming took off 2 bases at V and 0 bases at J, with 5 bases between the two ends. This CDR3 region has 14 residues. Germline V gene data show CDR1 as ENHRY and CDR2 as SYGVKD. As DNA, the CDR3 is TGTGCCATCAGTGAGCAGGGTAGCAATCAGCCCCAGCATTTT. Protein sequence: CAISEQGSNQPQHF.

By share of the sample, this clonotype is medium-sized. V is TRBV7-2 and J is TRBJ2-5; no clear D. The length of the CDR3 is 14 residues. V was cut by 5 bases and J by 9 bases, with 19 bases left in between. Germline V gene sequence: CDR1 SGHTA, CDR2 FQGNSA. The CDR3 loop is CASSDRKHSLSQYF. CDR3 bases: TGTGCCAGCAGCGACCGGAAGCACAGTCTGTCCCAGTACTTC.

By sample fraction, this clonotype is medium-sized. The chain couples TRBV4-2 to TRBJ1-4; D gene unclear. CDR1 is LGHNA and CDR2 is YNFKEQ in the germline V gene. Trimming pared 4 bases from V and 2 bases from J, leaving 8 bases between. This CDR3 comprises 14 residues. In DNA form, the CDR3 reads TGTGCCAGCAGCCTCAGAGACACTAATGAAAAACTGTTTTTT. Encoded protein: CASSLRDTNEKLFF.

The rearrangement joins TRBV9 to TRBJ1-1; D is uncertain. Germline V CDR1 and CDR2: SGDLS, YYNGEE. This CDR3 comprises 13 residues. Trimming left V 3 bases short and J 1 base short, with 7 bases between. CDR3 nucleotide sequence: TGTGCCAGCAGCGGAGGACCGAACACTGAAGCTTTCTTT. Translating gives CASSGGPNTEAFF. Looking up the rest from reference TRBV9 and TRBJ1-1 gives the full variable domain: DSGVTQTPKHLITATGQRVTLRCSPRSGDLSVYWYQQSLDQGLQFLIQYYNGEERAKGNILERFSAQQFPDLHSELNLSSLELGDSALYFCASSGGPNTEAFFGQGTRLTVV.

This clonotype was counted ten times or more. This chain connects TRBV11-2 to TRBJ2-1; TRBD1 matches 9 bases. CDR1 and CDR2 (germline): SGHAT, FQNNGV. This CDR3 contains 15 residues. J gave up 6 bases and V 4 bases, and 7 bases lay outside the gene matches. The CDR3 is CASSYGTGKGNEQFF. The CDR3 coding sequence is TGTGCCAGCAGCTACGGGACAGGGAAAGGCAATGAGCAGTTCTTC. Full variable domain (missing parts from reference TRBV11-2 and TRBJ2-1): EAGVAQSPRYKIIEKRQSVAFWCNPISGHATLYWYQQILGQGPKLLIQFQNNGVVDDSQLPKDRFSAERLKGVDSTLKIQPAKLEDSAVYLCASSYGTGKGNEQFFGPGTRLTVL.

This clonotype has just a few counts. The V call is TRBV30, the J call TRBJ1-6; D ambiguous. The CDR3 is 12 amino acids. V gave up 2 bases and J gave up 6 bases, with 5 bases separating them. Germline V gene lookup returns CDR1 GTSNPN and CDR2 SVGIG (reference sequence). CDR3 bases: TGTGCCTGGAGTTTAGTTAATTCACCCCTCCACTTT. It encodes CAWSLVNSPLHF.